These 2 T cell receptor beta chains were all obtained from the same sample, sequenced in a study of blood T cell repertoires in COVID-19. Sequencing was performed with immunoSEQ multiplex PCR; in TCRdb, only in-frame clones are kept and a portion is missing. Among 200,000 to 250,000 clones listed, 88% were seen once. What was sequenced was peripheral blood. The receptors derive from a woman in her sixties or seventies with acute or convalescent COVID-19.

This clone is a singleton in its sample. This rearrangement joins TRBV27 to TRBJ2-1; TRBD2 agrees at 8 bases. Germline CDR1 and CDR2: MNHEY and SMNVEV (reference sequence). The CDR3 is 18 residues long. After removal of 8 bases from V and 8 bases from J, the junction contained 23 bases not matched to a gene. The CDR3 reads CASSFQTASGGTRDEQFF. The CDR3, as DNA: TGTGCCAGCTCTTTTCAAACCGCCAGCGGGGGTACTCGGGATGAGCAGTTCTTC.

The V call is TRBV6-4, the J call TRBJ2-3; perhaps TRBD1 as D (6 bases). The V end was cut by 6 bases, the J end by 5 bases, with 21 bases between. The germline gives CDR1 MRHNA, CDR2 SNTAGT. This CDR3 is built from 16 residues. The CDR3 DNA sequence: TGTGCCAGCAGCCCAGGGGTCACAGGGCTGGGAGATACGCAGTATTTT. Protein sequence: CASSPGVTGLGDTQYF.